This T cell receptor (beta chain) emerged from a study of T cells in narcolepsy. As regards this clone: Its specificity is not known.

Study-level points and caveats: Comparing one patient's CSF and blood CD4+ clonotypes highlighted HCRT- and TRIB2-specific autoreactive clonotypes.

Method: immunoSEQ multiplex PCR; TCRdb's copy keeps in-frame clones and lacks some. Among about 35,000 clones listed, around 80% were seen once. The sequencing sample was made of memory (CD45RA-) CD4+ T cells from blood. The TCR was taken from a human donor in good health.

The CDR3 bases are TGTGCCAGCAGCGTACAGGCGGGGGGCTCCTACGAGCAGTACTTC. Residues: CASSVQAGGSYEQYF. The rearrangement uses TRBV9 and TRBJ2-7; 8 positions match TRBD2. This CDR3 has 15 residues. Germline CDR1 reads SGDLS; CDR2 reads YYNGEE. V lost 1 base to trimming and J lost 0 bases; unmatched junction nucleotides: 3.